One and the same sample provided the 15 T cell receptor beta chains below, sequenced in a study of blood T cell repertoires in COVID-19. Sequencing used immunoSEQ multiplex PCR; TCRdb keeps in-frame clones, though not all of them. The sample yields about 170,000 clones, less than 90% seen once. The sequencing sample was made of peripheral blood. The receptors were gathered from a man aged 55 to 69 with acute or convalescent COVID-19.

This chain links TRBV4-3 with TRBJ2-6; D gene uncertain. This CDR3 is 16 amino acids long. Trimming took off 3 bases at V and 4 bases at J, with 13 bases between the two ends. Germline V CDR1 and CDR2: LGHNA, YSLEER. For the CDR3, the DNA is TGCGCCAGCAGCCAGGATAACAGTGCAGGGGCCAACGTCCTGACTTTC. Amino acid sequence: CASSQDNSAGANVLTF.

The CDR3 reads CASSLGSSYNEQFF. CDR3 nucleotides: TGTGCCAGCAGCTTAGGGAGCTCCTACAATGAGCAGTTCTTC. The chain is built from TRBV11-3 and TRBJ2-1; the D is unclear. V was shortened by 1 base and J by 0 bases, with 4 bases between the two germline ends. This CDR3 comprises 14 residues. CDR1 and CDR2 from the germline V gene are SGHNT and YENEEA.

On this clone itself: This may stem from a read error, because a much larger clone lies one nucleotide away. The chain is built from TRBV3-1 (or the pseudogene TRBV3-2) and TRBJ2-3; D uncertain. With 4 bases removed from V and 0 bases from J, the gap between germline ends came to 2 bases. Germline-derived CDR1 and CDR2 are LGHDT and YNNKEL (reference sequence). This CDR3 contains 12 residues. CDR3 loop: CASSLSTDTQYF. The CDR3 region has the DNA TGTGCCAGCAGCCTAAGCACAGATACGCAGTATTTT.

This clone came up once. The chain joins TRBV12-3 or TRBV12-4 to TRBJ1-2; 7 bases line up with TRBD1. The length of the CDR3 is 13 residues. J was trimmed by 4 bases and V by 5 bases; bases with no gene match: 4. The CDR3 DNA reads TGTGCCAGCAGTCCCCGACAGGGCTATGGCTACACCTTC. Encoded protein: CASSPRQGYGYTF.

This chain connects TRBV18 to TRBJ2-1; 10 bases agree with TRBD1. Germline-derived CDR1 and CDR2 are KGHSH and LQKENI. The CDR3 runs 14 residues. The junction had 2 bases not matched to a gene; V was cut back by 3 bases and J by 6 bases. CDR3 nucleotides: TGTGCCAGCTCACCGCGGACAGGGGGCAATGAGCAGTTCTTC. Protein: CASSPRTGGNEQFF.

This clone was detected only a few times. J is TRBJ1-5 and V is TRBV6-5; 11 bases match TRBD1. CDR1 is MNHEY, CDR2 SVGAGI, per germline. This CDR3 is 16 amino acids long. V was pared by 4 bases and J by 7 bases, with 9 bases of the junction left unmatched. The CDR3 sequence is CASSSLGTGGDQPQHF. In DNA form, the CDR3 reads TGTGCCAGCAGTTCTTTGGGGACAGGGGGTGACCAGCCCCAGCATTTT.

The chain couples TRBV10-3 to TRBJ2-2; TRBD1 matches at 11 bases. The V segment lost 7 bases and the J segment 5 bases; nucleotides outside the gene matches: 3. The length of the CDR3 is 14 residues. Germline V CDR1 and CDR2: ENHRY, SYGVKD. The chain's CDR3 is CAIKGTGGTGELFF. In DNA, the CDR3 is TGTGCCATCAAAGGGACAGGGGGGACCGGGGAGCTGTTTTTT.

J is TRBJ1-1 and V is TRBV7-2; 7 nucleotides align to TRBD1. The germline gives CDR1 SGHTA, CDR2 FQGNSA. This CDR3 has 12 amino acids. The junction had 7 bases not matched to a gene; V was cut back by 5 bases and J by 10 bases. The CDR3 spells CASSPDRVGAFF. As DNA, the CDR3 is TGTGCCAGCAGCCCCGACAGGGTCGGAGCTTTCTTT.

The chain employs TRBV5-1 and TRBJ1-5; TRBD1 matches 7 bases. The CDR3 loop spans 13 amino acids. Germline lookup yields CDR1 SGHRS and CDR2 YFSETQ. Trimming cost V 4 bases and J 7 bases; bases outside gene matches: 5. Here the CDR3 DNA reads TGCGCCAGCAGCGGAGGGACAGACCAGCCCCAGCATTTT. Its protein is CASSGGTDQPQHF.

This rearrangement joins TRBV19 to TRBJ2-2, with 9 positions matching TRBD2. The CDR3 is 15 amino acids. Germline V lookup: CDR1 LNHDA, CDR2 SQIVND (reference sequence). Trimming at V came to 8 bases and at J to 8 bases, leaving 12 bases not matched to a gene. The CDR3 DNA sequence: TGTGCCAGTCGACACGCGGGAGGGCTGGGGGGGGAGCTGTTTTTT. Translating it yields CASRHAGGLGGELFF.

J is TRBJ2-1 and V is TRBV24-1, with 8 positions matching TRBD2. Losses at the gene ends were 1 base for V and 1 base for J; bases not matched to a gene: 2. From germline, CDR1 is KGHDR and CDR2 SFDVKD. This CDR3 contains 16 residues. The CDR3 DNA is TGTGCCACCAGTGATTTCGGCGGGGGGTCCTACAATGAGCAGTTCTTC. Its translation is CATSDFGGGSYNEQFF.

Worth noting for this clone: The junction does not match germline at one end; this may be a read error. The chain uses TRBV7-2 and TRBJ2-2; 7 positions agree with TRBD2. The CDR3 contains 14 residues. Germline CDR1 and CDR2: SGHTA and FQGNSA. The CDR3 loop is CASGRLAVSGELFF. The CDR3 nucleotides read TGTGCCAGCGGGAGACTAGCCGTATCCGGAGAGCTGTTTTTT.

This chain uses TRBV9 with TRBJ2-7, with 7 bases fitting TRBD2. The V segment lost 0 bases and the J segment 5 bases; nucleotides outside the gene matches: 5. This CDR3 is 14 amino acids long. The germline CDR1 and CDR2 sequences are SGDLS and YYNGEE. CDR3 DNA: TGTGCCAGCAGCGTAGACTGGGGGGGGAACGAGCAGTACTTC. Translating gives CASSVDWGGNEQYF.

CDR3 in DNA: TGTGCCAGCAGGGACGGGACGGGAGAAGAAAAACTGTTTTTT. This encodes CASRDGTGEEKLFF. The rearrangement uses TRBV2 and TRBJ1-4, with a possible D match to TRBD1 (5 bases). With 6 bases removed from V and 8 bases from J, the gap between germline ends came to 16 bases. Germline V gives CDR1 SNHLY, CDR2 FYNNEI. The CDR3 has 14 residues. Variable domain in full (rest from reference TRBV2 and TRBJ1-4): EPEVTQTPSHQVTQMGQEVILRCVPISNHLYFYWYRQILGQKVEFLVSFYNNEISEKSEIFDDQFSVERPDGSNFTLKIRSTKLEDSAMYFCASRDGTGEEKLFFGSGTQLSVL.

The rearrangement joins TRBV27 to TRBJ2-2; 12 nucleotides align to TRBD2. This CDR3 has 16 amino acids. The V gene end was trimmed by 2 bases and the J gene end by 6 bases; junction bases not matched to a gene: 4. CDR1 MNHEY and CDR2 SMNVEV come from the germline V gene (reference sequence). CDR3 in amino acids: CASSLQTSGSAGELFF. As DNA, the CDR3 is TGTGCCAGCAGTTTACAGACTAGCGGGAGCGCCGGGGAGCTGTTTTTT.